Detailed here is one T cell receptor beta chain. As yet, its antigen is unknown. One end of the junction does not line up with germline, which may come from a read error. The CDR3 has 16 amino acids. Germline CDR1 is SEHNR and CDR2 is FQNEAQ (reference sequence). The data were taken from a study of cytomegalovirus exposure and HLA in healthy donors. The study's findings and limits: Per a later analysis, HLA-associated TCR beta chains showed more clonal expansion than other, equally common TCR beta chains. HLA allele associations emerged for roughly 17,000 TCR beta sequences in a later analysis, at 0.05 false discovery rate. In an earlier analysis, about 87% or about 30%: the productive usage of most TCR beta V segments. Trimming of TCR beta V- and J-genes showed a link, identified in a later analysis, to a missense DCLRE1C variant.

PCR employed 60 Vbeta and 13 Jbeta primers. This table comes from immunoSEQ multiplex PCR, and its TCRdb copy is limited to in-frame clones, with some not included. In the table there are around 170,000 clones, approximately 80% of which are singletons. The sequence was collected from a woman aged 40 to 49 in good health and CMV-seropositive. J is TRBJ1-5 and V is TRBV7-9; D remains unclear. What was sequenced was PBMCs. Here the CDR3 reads CSSSLVGATGNQPQHF. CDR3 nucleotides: TGTTCCAGCAGCTTAGTTGGAGCGACGGGCAATCAGCCCCAGCATTTT.